One and the same sample provided the 24 T cell receptor beta chains below, sequenced in a study of T cell responses to AZD1222 COVID-19 vaccine. TCRdb's table, derived via immunoSEQ multiplex PCR, lists solely in-frame clones and lacks some. Of tens of thousands of clones in the sample, roughly 82% were seen once. The sequences come from peripheral blood, collected on day 0 of AZD1222 vaccination. Receptors originate from an adult in good health.

The J gene is TRBJ2-1, the V gene TRBV7-3; D is uncertain. The germline gives CDR1 SGHTA, CDR2 FQGTGA. The CDR3 covers 15 residues. V was cut by 4 bases and J by 5 bases, with 15 bases left in between. CDR3 sequence reads: CASSSRRAQHNEQFF. CDR3 bases: TGTGCCAGCAGCTCTCGAAGGGCGCAACACAATGAGCAGTTCTTC.

The chain carries TRBV21-1 and TRBJ2-1; the D call of TRBD2 is as the table states it, not checked on the DNA. TRBV21-1 is listed as a pseudogene. This CDR3 comprises 23 residues. The CDR3 sequence is CASSTNGGGSTSGTPSGYNEQFF. As DNA, the CDR3 is TGTGCCAGCAGCACGAACGGTGGCGGGAGTACCTCGGGGACCCCGAGCGGATACAATGAGCAGTTCTTC.

This chain connects TRBV19 to TRBJ1-2; 8 positions match TRBD1. The V gene's germline CDR1 is LNHDA and CDR2 SQIVND (reference sequence). V lost 0 bases, J lost 2 bases, and 5 bases stayed unmatched. The CDR3 spans 16 residues. This chain's CDR3 is CASSIDGTGLNYGYTF. CDR3 coding DNA: TGTGCCAGTAGTATAGACGGGACAGGACTAAACTATGGCTACACCTTC.

The rearrangement links TRBV2 to TRBJ2-7; D remains ambiguous. The germline CDR1 and CDR2 sequences are SNHLY and FYNNEI. This CDR3 spans 13 amino acids. The V end was cut by 4 bases, the J end by 2 bases, with 9 bases between. The CDR3 bases are TGTGCCAGCAGTGTCCTTGATACCTACGAGCAGTACTTC. It translates to CASSVLDTYEQYF.

The table lists this clone with a count of one. V gene TRBV6-2 or TRBV6-3 combines with J gene TRBJ1-6, with a weak D call TRBD1 (5 bases). V was trimmed by 5 bases and J by 9 bases, leaving 14 bases between them. Germline CDR1 MNHEY, CDR2 SVGEGT. The CDR3 contains 14 residues. CDR3 DNA: TGTGCCAGCAGTAAAACGGGGCCTACTTCACCCCTCCACTTT. Translation gives CASSKTGPTSPLHF.

The J gene is TRBJ1-1, the V gene TRBV7-9; D may be TRBD1 (5 bases). The CDR3 extends over 16 amino acids. Trimming left V 2 bases short and J 5 bases short, with 18 bases between. In germline, CDR1 is SEHNR, CDR2 FQNEAQ (reference sequence). CDR3 sequence reads: CASSLLRQPPKTEAFF. The CDR3 coding sequence is TGTGCCAGCAGCTTACTTCGACAGCCCCCTAAAACTGAAGCTTTCTTT.

The rearrangement links TRBV7-9 to TRBJ2-2, with TRBD2 matching 8 bases. Per germline, CDR1 SEHNR and CDR2 FQNEAQ (reference sequence). The CDR3 loop spans 17 amino acids. Trimming took 3 bases from V and 5 from J; bases not matched to a gene: 11. The CDR3 DNA follows: TGTGCCAGCAGCTTGGAGACGGCTAGCGGGTATACCGGGGAGCTGTTTTTT. Its protein is CASSLETASGYTGELFF.

This clone has a handful of counts. The chain links TRBV12-3 or TRBV12-4 to TRBJ1-2, with D possibly matching TRBD1 (6 bases). The V gene lost 5 bases and the J gene lost 5 bases, with 6 bases spanning the gap. The CDR3 contains 11 residues. The CDR3 DNA sequence: TGTGCCAGCAGTAGGGGGTATGGCTACACCTTC. Translating it yields CASSRGYGYTF.

J is TRBJ1-6 and V is TRBV19; D not certain. V was cut by 6 bases and J by 8 bases, with 20 bases left in between. The CDR3 covers 16 residues. Germline CDR1 and CDR2: LNHDA and SQIVND (reference sequence). The CDR3 sequence: CASSPVRVVLDSPLHF. CDR3 sequence (DNA): TGTGCCAGTAGCCCCGTTAGGGTAGTCTTGGATTCACCCCTCCACTTT.

In nucleotides, the CDR3 is TGTGCCAGCAGCTCCAGGGGACAGGGGAATGGCTACACCTTC. This translates into CASSSRGQGNGYTF. The gene calls are TRBV6-5 and TRBJ1-2, with 10 bases lining up with TRBD1. J lost 6 bases, V lost 6 bases, and 7 bases had no gene match. Germline values: CDR1 MNHEY, CDR2 SVGAGI. There are 14 residues in the CDR3.

J is TRBJ2-7 and V is TRBV7-9, with a tentative D call TRBD2 (6 bases). The CDR3 totals 13 residues. With 5 bases removed from V and 2 bases from J, the gap between germline ends came to 10 bases. Germline V gives CDR1 SEHNR, CDR2 FQNEAQ (reference sequence). CDR3 loop: CASSPGLTYEQYF. CDR3 nucleotides: TGTGCCAGCAGCCCGGGACTGACCTACGAGCAGTACTTC.

The rearrangement links TRBV4-1 to TRBJ2-7; 13 nucleotides match TRBD2. Trimming took 4 bases from V and 4 from J; bases not matched to a gene: 4. Germline CDR1 MGHRA, CDR2 YSYEKL. The CDR3 loop spans 15 amino acids. The CDR3 DNA sequence: TGCGCCAGCAGCCCAACTAGCGGGGGGGATTACGAGCAGTACTTC. This codes for CASSPTSGGDYEQYF.

DNA of the CDR3: TGCGCCAGCAGCTTGTTATGGCAAAACACTGAAGCTTTCTTT. Translation: CASSLLWQNTEAFF. This chain joins TRBV5-1 and TRBJ1-1, with D unresolved. The V and J ends lost 1 base and 2 bases respectively, with 9 bases between them. The CDR3 is 14 amino acids. Per the germline V gene, CDR1 is SGHRS and CDR2 is YFSETQ.

This clone appeared a few times. The V gene is TRBV10-2, the J gene TRBJ2-5, with D perhaps matching TRBD2 (5 bases). The CDR3 runs to 11 residues. The germline gives CDR1 WSHSY, CDR2 SAAADI. The V end was cut by 8 bases, the J end by 5 bases, with 9 bases between. DNA of the CDR3: TGCGCCAGCGGGCTAGCCGAGACCCAGTACTTC. Its translation is CASGLAETQYF.

This clone was detected once. The chain carries TRBV4-3 and TRBJ2-7, with D possibly TRBD1 on 7 matching bases. CDR3 size: 16 residues. Germline values: CDR1 LGHNA, CDR2 YSLEER. V lost 4 bases and J lost 3, with 19 bases in between. CDR3 in amino acids: CASSRGAGQEHYEQYF. In nucleotides, the CDR3 is TGCGCCAGCAGCCGCGGGGCCGGACAGGAGCACTACGAGCAGTACTTC.

The genes are TRBV9 and TRBJ1-1; D is possibly TRBD1 (6 bases). The CDR3 consists of 14 residues. V was shortened by 3 bases and J by 8 bases, with 17 bases between the two germline ends. The V gene's germline CDR1 is SGDLS and CDR2 YYNGEE. For the CDR3, the DNA is TGTGCCAGCAGCGCATCTGACAGGATCCTCGAAGCTTTCTTT. Translated, it gives CASSASDRILEAFF.

The sample holds one count of this clone. The V call is TRBV19, the J call TRBJ1-1, with no clear D. The germline V and J ends were trimmed by 7 bases and 4 bases, with 22 bases remaining between them. CDR1 is LNHDA and CDR2 is SQIVND in the germline V gene (reference sequence). This CDR3 has 16 amino acids. CDR3 amino acids: CASNTVEGFGSTEAFF. The CDR3 nucleotides are TGTGCCAGTAACACTGTCGAAGGGTTTGGTAGCACTGAAGCTTTCTTT.

With regard to this clone: Other nucleotide sequences from this sample produce the same CDR3. The chain uses TRBV20-1 and TRBJ1-2; 7 bases are a match to TRBD1. There are 11 residues in the CDR3. CDR1 DFQATT and CDR2 SNEGSKA come from the germline V gene (reference sequence). The ends lost 7 bases at V and 3 bases at J; junction bases unmatched: 2. CDR3 residues: CSVGTDYGYTF. DNA for the CDR3: TGCAGTGTTGGGACAGACTATGGCTACACCTTC.

This chain joins TRBV7-3 and TRBJ2-7; D is perhaps TRBD1 or TRBD2 (5 bases each). This CDR3 spans 15 amino acids. Trimming removed 0 bases from V and 2 bases from J, with 11 bases in between. Germline assignment: CDR1 SGHTA and CDR2 FQGTGA. For the CDR3, the DNA is TGTGCCAGCAGCTTAACCGGGACCGCTACCTACGAGCAGTACTTC. It specifies CASSLTGTATYEQYF. The full variable domain, with the rest looked up from reference TRBV7-3 and TRBJ2-7, is GAGVSQTPSNKVTEKGKYVELRCDPISGHTALYWYRQSLGQGPEFLIYFQGTGAADDSGLPNDRFFAVRPEGSVSTLKIQRTERGDSAVYLCASSLTGTATYEQYFGPGTRLTVT.

This clone was picked up a small number of times. The rearrangement links TRBV2 to TRBJ2-1; D might be TRBD1 (5 bases). Germline CDR1 is SNHLY and CDR2 is FYNNEI. This CDR3 contains 12 residues. The ends were cut back, 6 bases at V and 10 bases at J, with 13 bases in the middle. The CDR3 DNA is TGTGCCAGCAGGCCACAGGCGAGAGAGCAGTTCTTC. Its translation: CASRPQAREQFF.

J is TRBJ1-1 and V is TRBV7-3; D is perhaps TRBD1 (6 bases). Deletions cut 5 bases from V and 2 bases from J, with 9 bases between. The CDR3 length is 13 residues. The germline V gene has CDR1 SGHTA and CDR2 FQGTGA. The CDR3 loop is CASSPGHNTEAFF. Here the CDR3 DNA reads TGTGCCAGCAGCCCGGGACACAACACTGAAGCTTTCTTT.

The CDR3 coding sequence is TGTGCCAGTAGTATAGCAACAGGGGGCACTGAAGCTTTCTTT. It codes for CASSIATGGTEAFF. The chain uses TRBV19 and TRBJ1-1, with 8 bases matching TRBD1. V dropped 1 base and J dropped 4; count of bases not matched to a gene: 2. Per germline, CDR1 LNHDA and CDR2 SQIVND (reference sequence). The CDR3 consists of 14 residues. The variable domain in full, completed from reference TRBV19 and TRBJ1-1, reads DGGITQSPKYLFRKEGQNVTLSCEQNLNHDAMYWYRQDPGQGLRLIYYSQIVNDFQKGDIAEGYSVSREKKESFPLTVTSAQKNPTAFYLCASSIATGGTEAFFGQGTRLTVV.

The CDR3 sequence is CASSESLAGGNNEQFF. The CDR3, as DNA: TGCGCCAGCAGTGAGTCGTTAGCGGGAGGCAACAATGAGCAGTTCTTC. This chain connects TRBV10-1 to TRBJ2-1; TRBD2 matches 10 bases. The CDR3 length is 16 residues. The V segment lost 0 bases and the J segment 5 bases; nucleotides outside the gene matches: 4. Germline V gene data show CDR1 as WNHNN and CDR2 as SYGVQD (reference sequence).

The J gene is TRBJ1-1, the V gene TRBV27; D might be TRBD1 (6 bases). The CDR3 runs to 14 residues. V dropped 7 bases and J dropped 0 bases, with 12 bases sitting between them. In germline, CDR1 is MNHEY, CDR2 SMNVEV (reference sequence). Here the CDR3 DNA reads TGTGCCAGCACCTCAGGGGTAATGAACACTGAAGCTTTCTTT. The encoded protein is CASTSGVMNTEAFF.